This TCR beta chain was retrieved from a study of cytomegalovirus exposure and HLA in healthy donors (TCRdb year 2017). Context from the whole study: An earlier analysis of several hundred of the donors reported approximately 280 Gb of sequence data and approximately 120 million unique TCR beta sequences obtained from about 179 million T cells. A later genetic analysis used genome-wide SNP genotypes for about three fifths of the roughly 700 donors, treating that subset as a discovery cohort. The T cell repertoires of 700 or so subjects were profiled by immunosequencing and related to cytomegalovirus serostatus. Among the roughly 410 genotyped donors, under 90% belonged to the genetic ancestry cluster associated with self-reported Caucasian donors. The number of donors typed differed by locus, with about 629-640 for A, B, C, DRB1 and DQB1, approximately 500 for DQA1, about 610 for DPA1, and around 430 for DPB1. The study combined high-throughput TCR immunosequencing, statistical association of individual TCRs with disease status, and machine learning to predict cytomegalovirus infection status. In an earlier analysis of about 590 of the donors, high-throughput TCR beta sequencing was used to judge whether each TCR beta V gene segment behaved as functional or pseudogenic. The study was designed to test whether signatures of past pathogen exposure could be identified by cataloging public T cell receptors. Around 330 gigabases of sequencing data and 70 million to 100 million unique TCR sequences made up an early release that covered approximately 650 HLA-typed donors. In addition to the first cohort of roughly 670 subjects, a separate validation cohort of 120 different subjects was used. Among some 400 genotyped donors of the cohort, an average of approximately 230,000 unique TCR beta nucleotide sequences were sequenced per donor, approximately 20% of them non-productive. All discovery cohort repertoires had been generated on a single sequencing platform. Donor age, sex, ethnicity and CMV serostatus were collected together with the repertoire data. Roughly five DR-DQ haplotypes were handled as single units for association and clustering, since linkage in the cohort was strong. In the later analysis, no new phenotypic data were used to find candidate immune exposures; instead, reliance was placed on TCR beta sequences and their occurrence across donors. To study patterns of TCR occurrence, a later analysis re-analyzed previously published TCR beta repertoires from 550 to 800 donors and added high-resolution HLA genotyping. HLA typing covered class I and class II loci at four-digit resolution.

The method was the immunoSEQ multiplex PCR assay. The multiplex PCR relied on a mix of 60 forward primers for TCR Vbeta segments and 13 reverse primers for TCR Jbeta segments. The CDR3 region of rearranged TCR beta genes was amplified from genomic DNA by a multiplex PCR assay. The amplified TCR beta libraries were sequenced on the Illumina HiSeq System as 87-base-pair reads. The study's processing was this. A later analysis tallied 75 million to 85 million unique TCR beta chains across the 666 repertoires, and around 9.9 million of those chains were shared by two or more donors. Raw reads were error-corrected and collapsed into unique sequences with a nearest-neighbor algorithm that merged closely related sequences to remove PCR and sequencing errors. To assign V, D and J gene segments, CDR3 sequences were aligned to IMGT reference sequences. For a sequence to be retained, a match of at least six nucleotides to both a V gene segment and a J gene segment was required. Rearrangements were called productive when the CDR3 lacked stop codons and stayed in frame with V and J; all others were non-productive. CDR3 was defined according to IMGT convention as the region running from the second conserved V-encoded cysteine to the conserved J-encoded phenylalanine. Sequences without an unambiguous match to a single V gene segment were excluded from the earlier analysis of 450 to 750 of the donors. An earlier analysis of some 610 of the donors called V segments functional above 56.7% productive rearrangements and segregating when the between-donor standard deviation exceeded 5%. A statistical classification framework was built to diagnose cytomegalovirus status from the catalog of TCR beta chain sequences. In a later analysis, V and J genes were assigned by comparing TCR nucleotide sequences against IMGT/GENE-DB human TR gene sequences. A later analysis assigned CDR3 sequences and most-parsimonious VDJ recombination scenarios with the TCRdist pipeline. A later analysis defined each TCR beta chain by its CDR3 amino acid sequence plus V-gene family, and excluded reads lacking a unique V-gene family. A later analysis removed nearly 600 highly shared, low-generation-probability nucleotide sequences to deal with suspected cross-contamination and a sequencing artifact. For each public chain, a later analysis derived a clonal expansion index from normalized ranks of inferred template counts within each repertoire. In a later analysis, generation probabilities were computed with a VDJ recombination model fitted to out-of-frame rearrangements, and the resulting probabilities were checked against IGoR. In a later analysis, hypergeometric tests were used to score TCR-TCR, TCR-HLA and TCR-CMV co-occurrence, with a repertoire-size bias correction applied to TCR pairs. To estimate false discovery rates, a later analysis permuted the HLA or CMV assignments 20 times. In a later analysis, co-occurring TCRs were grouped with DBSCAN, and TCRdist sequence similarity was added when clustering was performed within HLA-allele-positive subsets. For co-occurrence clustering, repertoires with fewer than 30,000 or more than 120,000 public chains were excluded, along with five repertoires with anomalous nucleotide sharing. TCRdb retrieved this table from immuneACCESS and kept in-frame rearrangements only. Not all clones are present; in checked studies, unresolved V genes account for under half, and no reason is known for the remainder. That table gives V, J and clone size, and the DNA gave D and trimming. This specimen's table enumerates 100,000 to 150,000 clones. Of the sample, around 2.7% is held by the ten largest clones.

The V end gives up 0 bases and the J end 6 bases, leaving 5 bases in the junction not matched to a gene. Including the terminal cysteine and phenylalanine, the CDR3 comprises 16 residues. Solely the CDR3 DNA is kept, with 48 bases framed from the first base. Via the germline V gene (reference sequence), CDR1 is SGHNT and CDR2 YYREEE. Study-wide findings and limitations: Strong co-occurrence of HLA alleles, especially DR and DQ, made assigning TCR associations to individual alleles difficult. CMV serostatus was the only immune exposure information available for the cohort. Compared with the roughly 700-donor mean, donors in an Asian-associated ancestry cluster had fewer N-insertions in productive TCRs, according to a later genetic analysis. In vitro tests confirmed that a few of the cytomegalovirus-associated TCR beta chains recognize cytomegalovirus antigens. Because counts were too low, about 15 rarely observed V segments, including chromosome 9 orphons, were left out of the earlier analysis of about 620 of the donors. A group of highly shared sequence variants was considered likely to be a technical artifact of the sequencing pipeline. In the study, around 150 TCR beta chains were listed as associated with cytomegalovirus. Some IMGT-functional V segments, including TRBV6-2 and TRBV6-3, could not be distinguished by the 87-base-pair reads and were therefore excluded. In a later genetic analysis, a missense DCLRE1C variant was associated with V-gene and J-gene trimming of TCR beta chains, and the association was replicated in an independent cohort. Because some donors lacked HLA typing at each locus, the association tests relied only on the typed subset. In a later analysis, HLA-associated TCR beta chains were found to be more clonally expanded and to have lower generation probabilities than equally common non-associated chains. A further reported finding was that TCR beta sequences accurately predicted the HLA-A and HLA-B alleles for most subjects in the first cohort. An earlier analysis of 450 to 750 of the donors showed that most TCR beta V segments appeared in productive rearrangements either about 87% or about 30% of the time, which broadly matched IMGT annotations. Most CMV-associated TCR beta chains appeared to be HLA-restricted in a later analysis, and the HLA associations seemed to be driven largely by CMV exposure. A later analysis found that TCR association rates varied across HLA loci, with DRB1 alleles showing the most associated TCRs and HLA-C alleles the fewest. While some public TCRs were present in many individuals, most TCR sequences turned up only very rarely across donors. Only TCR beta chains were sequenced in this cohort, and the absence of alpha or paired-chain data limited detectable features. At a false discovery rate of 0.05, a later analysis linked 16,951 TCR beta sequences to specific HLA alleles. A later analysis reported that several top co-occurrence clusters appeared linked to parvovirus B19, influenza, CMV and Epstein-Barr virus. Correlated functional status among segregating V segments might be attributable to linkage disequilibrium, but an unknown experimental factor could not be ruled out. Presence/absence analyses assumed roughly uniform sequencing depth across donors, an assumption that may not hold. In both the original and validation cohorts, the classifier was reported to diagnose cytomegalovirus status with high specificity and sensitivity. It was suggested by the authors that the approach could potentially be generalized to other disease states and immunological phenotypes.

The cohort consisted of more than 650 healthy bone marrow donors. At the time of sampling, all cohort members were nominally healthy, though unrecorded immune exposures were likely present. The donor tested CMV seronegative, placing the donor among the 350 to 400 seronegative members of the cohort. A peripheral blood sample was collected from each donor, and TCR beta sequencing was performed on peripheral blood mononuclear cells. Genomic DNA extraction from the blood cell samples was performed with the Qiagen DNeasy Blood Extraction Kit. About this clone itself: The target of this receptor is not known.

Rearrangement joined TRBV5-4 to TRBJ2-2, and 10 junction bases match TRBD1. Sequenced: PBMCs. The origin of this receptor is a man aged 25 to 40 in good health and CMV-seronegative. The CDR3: CASSLVATGGAGELFF. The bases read TGTGCCAGCAGCTTGGTTGCGACAGGGGGCGCCGGGGAGCTGTTTTTT.